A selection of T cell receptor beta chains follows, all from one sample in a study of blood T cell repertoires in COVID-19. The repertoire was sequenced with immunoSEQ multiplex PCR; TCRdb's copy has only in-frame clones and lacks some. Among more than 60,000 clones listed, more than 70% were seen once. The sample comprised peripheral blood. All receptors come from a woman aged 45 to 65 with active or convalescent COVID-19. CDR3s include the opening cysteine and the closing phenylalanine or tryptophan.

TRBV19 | CASSTTSTTNEKLFF
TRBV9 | CASSLNTGELFF
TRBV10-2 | CASSLGLAADREQFF
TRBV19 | CASSLIGWDRGRQETQYF
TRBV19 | CASRSLPGQAGPQHF
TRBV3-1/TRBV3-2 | CASSPPQGTQYF
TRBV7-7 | CASSGGVGVGETQYF
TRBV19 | CASSRRGGYNEQFF
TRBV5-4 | CATLASSLVRADHYGYTF
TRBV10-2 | CASNSGSGANVLTF
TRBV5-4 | CASRRLEYNEQFF
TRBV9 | CASSPTSGGANSPLHF
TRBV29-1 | CSVEALTSGRAPSYNEQFF
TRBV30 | CAWSGGQGGETQYF
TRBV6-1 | CASSAGTAPTNEKLFF
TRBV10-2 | CASALREAYNEQFF